This T cell receptor beta chain was captured in a study of T-cell memory formation after mild COVID-19. Whole-study results and caveats: Researchers report contracting CD4+ clones mostly in CM and EM, with CD8+ clones in EMRA.

About this clonotype: Antigen unknown.

From germline, CDR1 is LNHDA and CDR2 SQIVND (reference sequence). CDR3 length equals 12 residues. V shed 7 bases and J shed 3 bases, with 7 bases lying between them. TCRdb re-derived calls from the 5' RACE reads in MiXCR, one entry per CDR3 protein. The sample carries fewer than 250,000 distinct CDR3 sequences, 25% to 35% recorded once. The source is an adult woman who had mild COVID-19 (a few samples of this study predate the infection). Cell type and time point are not known. V gene TRBV19 combines with J gene TRBJ1-5; weak D call: TRBD1 (5 bases). What was sequenced was PBMCs or a T cell subset sorted from them (not recorded which). The CDR3 coding sequence is TGTGCCAGTAACAGGCTCAATCAGCCCCAGCATTTT. Amino acids: CASNRLNQPQHF.